Each of the 24 T cell receptor beta chains below was sequenced from the same sample in a study of T-cell memory formation after mild COVID-19. MiXCR, applied by TCRdb to the 5' RACE reads, yields one record per CDR3 protein. The sample lists about 100,000 distinct CDR3 sequences; approximately 14% were seen once. Sequenced material: PBMCs or a T cell subset sorted from them (not recorded which). Receptors were obtained from a man aged 18 to 29 who had mild COVID-19 (a few samples of this study predate the infection). Cell type and time point are not known.

The V gene is TRBV20-1, the J gene TRBJ2-5; 10 bases are shared with TRBD1. The CDR3 spans 16 residues. Trimming took 4 bases from V and 4 from J; bases not matched to a gene: 12. Germline loops: CDR1 DFQATT, CDR2 SNEGSKA (reference sequence). The CDR3 loop is CSATNRDRGRLETQYF. DNA of the CDR3: TGCAGTGCTACTAACCGGGACAGGGGTCGATTAGAGACCCAGTACTTC.

V gene TRBV27 combines with J gene TRBJ2-3, with D possibly TRBD2 on 6 matching bases. The CDR3 consists of 16 residues. From germline, CDR1 is MNHEY and CDR2 SMNVEV (reference sequence). V was cut by 6 bases and J by 0 bases, with 16 bases left in between. In DNA, the CDR3 is TGTGCCAGCAGCCAACTAGCCCCTACTAGCACAGATACGCAGTATTTT. Protein product: CASSQLAPTSTDTQYF.

The gene calls are TRBV20-1 and TRBJ2-1; TRBD2 aligns across 12 bases. This CDR3 is built from 16 residues. The V gene's germline CDR1 is DFQATT and CDR2 SNEGSKA (reference sequence). Losses at the gene ends were 6 bases for V and 5 bases for J; bases not matched to a gene: 11. The CDR3 loop reads CSALPVRLAGDNEQFF. The DNA for the CDR3 is TGCAGTGCCCTACCCGTCAGACTAGCGGGGGACAATGAGCAGTTCTTC.

This clonotype was counted between two and nine times. The chain links TRBV4-3 to TRBJ2-7; a weak D match, TRBD1 (5 bases). V lost 2 bases and J lost 3, with 8 bases in between. Germline-derived CDR1 and CDR2 are LGHNA and YSLEER. This CDR3 spans 13 amino acids. Here the CDR3 DNA reads TGCGCCAGCAGCCAATGGGGCAGCTACGAGCAGTACTTC. Translating it yields CASSQWGSYEQYF.

J is TRBJ1-4 and V is TRBV12-3 or TRBV12-4, with 7 bases fitting TRBD1. The length of the CDR3 is 15 residues. Trimming cost V 6 bases and J 3 bases; bases outside gene matches: 7. The CDR3 nucleotides read TGTGCCAGCAGCCTCCAGGGGGTGGCTAATGAAAAACTGTTTTTT. This codes for CASSLQGVANEKLFF.

The chain has TRBV6-5 and TRBJ2-7; no clear D. V gave up 4 bases and J gave up 2 bases, with 9 bases separating them. Germline lookup yields CDR1 MNHEY and CDR2 SVGAGI. The CDR3 is 13 amino acids. CDR3 sequence (DNA): TGTGCCAGCAGTTTTCATTCGCCCTACGAGCAGTACTTC. Translating it yields CASSFHSPYEQYF.

This clonotype was found a few times. The rearrangement links TRBV19 to TRBJ1-1; D uncertain. Germline loops: CDR1 LNHDA, CDR2 SQIVND (reference sequence). The CDR3 covers 15 residues. V was trimmed by 4 bases and J by 2 bases, leaving 14 bases between them. In DNA form, the CDR3 reads TGTGCCAGTAGTACGGGTGCAGGAACTAACACTGAAGCTTTCTTT. Amino acids: CASSTGAGTNTEAFF.

In its sample, this clonotype was seen a few times. The chain links TRBV6-6 to TRBJ2-3, with 15 bases matching TRBD2. Looked up from germline, CDR1 is MNHNY and CDR2 is SVGAGI (reference sequence). The V and J ends lost 3 bases and 5 bases, in that order; junction bases with no gene match: 6. This CDR3 contains 17 residues. This CDR3 reads CASSYVGLAGGQDTQYF. The CDR3 bases are TGTGCCAGCAGTTATGTTGGACTAGCGGGGGGGCAAGATACGCAGTATTTT.

At least ten counts were recorded for this clonotype. V and J are TRBV20-1 and TRBJ2-7; TRBD1 aligns across 7 bases. The V and J ends lost 3 bases and 4 bases, in that order; junction bases with no gene match: 6. This CDR3 has 13 residues. The germline CDR1 and CDR2 sequences are DFQATT and SNEGSKA (reference sequence). CDR3 loop: CSARPQTGYEQYF. As DNA, the CDR3 is TGCAGTGCTAGGCCCCAGACAGGGTACGAGCAGTACTTC.

The table lists this clonotype with many counts. This rearrangement joins TRBV10-3 to TRBJ2-1; D perhaps matches TRBD2 (5 bases). Germline V lookup: CDR1 ENHRY, CDR2 SYGVKD. There are 12 residues in the CDR3. Trimming removed 2 bases at V and 9 bases at J, with 8 bases between. The CDR3 reads CAISETGVEQFF. In DNA form, the CDR3 reads TGTGCCATCAGTGAGACCGGGGTTGAGCAGTTCTTC.

V is TRBV20-1 and J is TRBJ2-7, with a tentative D call TRBD1 (5 bases). CDR1 DFQATT and CDR2 SNEGSKA come from the germline V gene (reference sequence). The CDR3 covers 11 residues. V dropped 5 bases and J dropped 6 bases, with 11 bases sitting between them. The CDR3 here is CSASTGREQYF. DNA of the CDR3: TGCAGTGCTTCTACAGGTCGCGAGCAGTACTTC.

This rearrangement joins TRBV5-1 to TRBJ2-7; a weak D match, TRBD2 (6 bases). The V gene lost 2 bases and the J gene lost 1 base, with 10 bases spanning the gap. Per the germline V gene, CDR1 is SGHRS and CDR2 is YFSETQ. The CDR3 loop spans 14 amino acids. This CDR3 reads CASSFRSGSYEQYF. CDR3 nucleotide sequence: TGCGCCAGCAGCTTCAGGAGCGGGTCCTACGAGCAGTACTTC.

The CDR3 nucleotides are TGTGCCAGCAGCTTAAGCGTGGTACAACCGAACACCGGGGAGCTGTTTTTT. Its protein product is CASSLSVVQPNTGELFF. V and J are TRBV7-3 and TRBJ2-2; D remains unclear. The germline gives CDR1 SGHTA, CDR2 FQGTGA. The CDR3 loop spans 17 amino acids. Trimming took 1 base from V and 0 from J, leaving 12 bases between them.

The table lists this clonotype with many counts. The CDR3 spells CASSPPGDTGELFF. The CDR3 DNA is TGTGCCAGCAGCCCCCCAGGGGACACCGGGGAGCTGTTTTTT. The chain is built from TRBV3-1 and TRBJ2-2; a weak D match, TRBD1 (6 bases). There are 14 residues in the CDR3. Germline values: CDR1 LGHDT, CDR2 YNNKEL (reference sequence). Trimming took off 4 bases at V and 3 bases at J, with 9 bases between the two ends.

The chain employs TRBV6-6 and TRBJ2-7; TRBD2 aligns across 7 bases. The ends lost 5 bases at V and 6 bases at J; junction bases unmatched: 1. The CDR3 loop spans 11 amino acids. Germline V gene lookup returns CDR1 MNHNY and CDR2 SVGAGI (reference sequence). The CDR3, as DNA: TGTGCCAGCAGTGGACTAGGCGAGCAGTACGTC. Amino acid sequence: CASSGLGEQYV.

This sequence joins TRBV4-2 and TRBJ2-2, with 8 bases lining up with TRBD2. V shed 8 bases and J 0 bases; nucleotides not matched to a gene: 2. The CDR3 runs to 14 residues. Germline V gives CDR1 LGHNA, CDR2 YNFKEQ. The CDR3: CASGAGANTGELFF. CDR3 coding DNA: TGTGCCAGCGGAGCGGGGGCGAACACCGGGGAGCTGTTTTTT.

This clonotype has just a few counts. V usage is TRBV14 and J usage is TRBJ2-1; 7 positions match TRBD2. The V and J ends lost 3 bases and 15 bases, in that order; junction bases with no gene match: 11. The CDR3 sequence is 13 residues long. CDR1 is SGHDN and CDR2 is FVKESK in the germline V gene. The CDR3 spells CASSQDQRGGRFF. The CDR3 bases are TGTGCCAGCAGCCAGGATCAGCGGGGCGGAAGGTTCTTC.

This clonotype was observed many times. This rearrangement joins TRBV5-1 to TRBJ2-3; 7 bases agree with TRBD1. Germline CDR1 reads SGHRS; CDR2 reads YFSETQ. The CDR3 is made up of 15 amino acids. Trimming removed 4 bases from V and 4 bases from J; junction bases left unmatched: 9. The CDR3 spells CASSADRALPDTQYF. CDR3 DNA sequence: TGCGCCAGCAGCGCAGACAGGGCGCTCCCAGATACGCAGTATTTT.

This clonotype has a count of ten or more. The rearrangement uses TRBV4-2 and TRBJ2-1; TRBD2 agrees at 9 bases. This CDR3 comprises 18 residues. The V segment lost 3 bases and the J segment 1 base; nucleotides outside the gene matches: 10. The germline V gene has CDR1 LGHNA and CDR2 YNFKEQ. CDR3 sequence reads: CASSQGAGTSRSYNEQFF. The CDR3 coding sequence is TGTGCCAGCAGCCAGGGGGCCGGGACTAGCCGATCCTACAATGAGCAGTTCTTC.

This clonotype showed up just a few times. J is TRBJ1-5 and V is TRBV19, with D uncertain. Germline V gene lookup returns CDR1 LNHDA and CDR2 SQIVND (reference sequence). The CDR3 has 13 amino acids. V was shortened by 7 bases and J by 3 bases, with 10 bases between the two germline ends. This CDR3 is CASTSALNQPQHF. Here the CDR3 DNA reads TGTGCCAGTACATCAGCCCTCAATCAGCCCCAGCATTTT. Full variable domain (remainder filled in from reference TRBV19 and TRBJ1-5): DGGITQSPKYLFRKEGQNVTLSCEQNLNHDAMYWYRQDPGQGLRLIYYSQIVNDFQKGDIAEGYSVSREKKESFPLTVTSAQKNPTAFYLCASTSALNQPQHFGDGTRLSIL.

The chain couples TRBV9 to TRBJ1-2; 12 bases fit TRBD1. The CDR3 runs 15 residues. Germline V CDR1 and CDR2: SGDLS, YYNGEE. The J segment lost 6 bases and the V segment lost 4 bases, leaving 7 bases of the junction unmatched. In DNA, the CDR3 is TGTGCCAGCAGCAACCGGGACAGGGGGCTACATGGCTACACCTTC. This translates into CASSNRDRGLHGYTF.

This clonotype was seen a handful of times. The rearrangement links TRBV9 to TRBJ1-1; D uncertain. The CDR3 is made up of 14 amino acids. V was clipped by 0 bases and J by 0 bases, with 6 bases between them. Germline V gives CDR1 SGDLS, CDR2 YYNGEE. CDR3 amino acids: CASSVEDLNTEAFF. The CDR3 coding sequence is TGTGCCAGCAGCGTAGAGGACCTGAACACTGAAGCTTTCTTT.

This clonotype was seen more than once but under ten times. The CDR3 DNA reads TGTGCCAGCAGTTTATCCTGGACTAGCGGGGAGAGCACAGATACGCAGTATTTT. Its translation is CASSLSWTSGESTDTQYF. The chain links TRBV12-3 or TRBV12-4 to TRBJ2-3; the match to TRBD2 covers 12 bases. This CDR3 has 18 amino acids. With V trimmed by 2 bases and J by 0 bases, 6 bases remained unmatched.

The V and J genes are TRBV5-1 and TRBJ2-2, with D tentatively TRBD1 (6 bases). CDR3 length equals 15 residues. The V gene's germline CDR1 is SGHRS and CDR2 YFSETQ. Trimming pared 4 bases from V and 1 base from J, leaving 11 bases between. As DNA, the CDR3 is TGCGCCAGCAGCCGGGGACAAGGGAACACCGGGGAGCTGTTTTTT. Its translation is CASSRGQGNTGELFF.